The 9 T cell receptor beta chains below all came from one sample that was sequenced in a study of T cells in localized non-small cell lung cancer. Profiled with immunoSEQ multiplex PCR; TCRdb holds only in-frame clones, not every one. The sample lists 35,000 to 50,000 clones, roughly 90% occurring once. Source: PBMCs, taken before any cancer treatment. These receptors all stem from a woman between 40 and 69 years old with stage II lung adenocarcinoma.

V is TRBV10-1 and J is TRBJ1-1, with unresolved D. The germline V gene has CDR1 WNHNN and CDR2 SYGVQD (reference sequence). Trimming took off 4 bases at V and 9 bases at J, with 12 bases between the two ends. The CDR3 spans 12 residues. CDR3 amino acids: CASSAGRSKAFF. In DNA, the CDR3 is TGCGCCAGCAGTGCCGGACGGAGTAAAGCTTTCTTT.

The gene calls are TRBV5-1 and TRBJ2-2; no clear D gene. The germline gives CDR1 SGHRS, CDR2 YFSETQ. CDR3 length: 15 amino acids. The V and J ends lost 3 bases and 2 bases respectively, with 11 bases between them. Written as DNA, the CDR3 is TGCGCCAGCAGCTCGGGCGGAACTAACACCGGGGAGCTGTTTTTT. It encodes CASSSGGTNTGELFF.

The chain couples TRBV19 to TRBJ2-5; 9 positions agree with TRBD1. Germline V gene sequence: CDR1 LNHDA, CDR2 SQIVND (reference sequence). With 6 bases clipped from V and 4 bases from J, the junction kept 3 bases outside the gene matches. The CDR3 is 13 amino acids. The chain's CDR3 is CASRDRGVETQYF. The CDR3 DNA sequence: TGTGCCAGTAGGGACAGGGGTGTAGAGACCCAGTACTTC.

The chain has TRBV5-1 and TRBJ1-4, with a tentative D call TRBD1 (6 bases). V was cut by 1 base and J by 3 bases, with 13 bases left in between. The CDR3 has 16 amino acids. CDR1 is SGHRS, CDR2 YFSETQ, per germline. In nucleotides, the CDR3 is TGCGCCAGCAGCTTGTTGACTGCAGGGGCTAATGAAAAACTGTTTTTT. Protein sequence: CASSLLTAGANEKLFF.

The chain has TRBV4-1 and TRBJ2-7; D is perhaps TRBD1 or TRBD2 (5 bases each). The CDR3 spans 14 residues. V was shortened by 4 bases and J by 0 bases, with 10 bases between the two germline ends. Germline V gene data show CDR1 as MGHRA and CDR2 as YSYEKL. The CDR3 here is CASSRGTYSYEQYF. CDR3 sequence (DNA): TGCGCCAGCAGCCGGGGGACCTACTCCTACGAGCAGTACTTC.

This clone appeared once. The J gene is TRBJ2-2, the V gene TRBV10-2; TRBD2 agrees at 8 bases. V shed 3 bases, J shed 7 bases, and the junction held 7 bases outside the gene matches. The CDR3 is made up of 15 amino acids. CDR1 and CDR2 from the germline V gene are WSHSY and SAAADI. CDR3 in DNA: TGCGCCAGCAGTGATACGGGGGGGCCTGTCGGGGAGCTGTTTTTT. Encoded protein: CASSDTGGPVGELFF.

The chain links TRBV5-1 to TRBJ2-6, with D maybe TRBD1 (6 bases). This CDR3 has 14 residues. V was pared by 5 bases and J by 4 bases, with 10 bases between. The germline CDR1 and CDR2 sequences are SGHRS and YFSETQ. The CDR3 loop is CASRQGSGANVLTF. CDR3 DNA sequence: TGCGCCAGCAGACAGGGATCAGGGGCCAACGTCCTGACTTTC.

The CDR3 DNA follows: TGTGCCAGTAGTAATGACAGGGGACAAGAGACCCAGTACTTC. Translated, it gives CASSNDRGQETQYF. The V and J genes are TRBV19 and TRBJ2-5, with 8 bases that match TRBD1. In germline, CDR1 is LNHDA, CDR2 SQIVND (reference sequence). This CDR3 is 14 amino acids long. V was pared by 4 bases and J by 2 bases, with 3 bases of the junction left unmatched.

The CDR3 nucleotides read TGTGCCACCCAGACAGTCAGCTACAATGAGCAGTTCTTC. Translation: CATQTVSYNEQFF. This chain uses TRBV19 with TRBJ2-1; TRBD1 is a possible D gene (5 bases). Germline CDR1 and CDR2: LNHDA and SQIVND (reference sequence). Trimming took off 10 bases at V and 3 bases at J, with 13 bases between the two ends. The CDR3 has 13 amino acids.